The 3 T cell receptor beta chains reported below all come from one sample, sequenced in a study of identical twins. MiXCR, applied by TCRdb to the 5' RACE reads, yields one record per CDR3 protein. The data contain 210,000 or so distinct CDR3 sequences, around 8% of them seen just once; the ten biggest clones take up less than 2.5%. The same data also contributed to another study, on yellow fever vaccine responses in identical twins.

The sample consisted of memory (CD45RO+) T cells sorted from blood. The receptor source for this set is a woman younger than 30 in good health.

This rearrangement joins TRBV18 to TRBJ2-1; D is perhaps TRBD1 or TRBD2 (5 bases each). Germline loops: CDR1 KGHSH, CDR2 LQKENI. With 6 bases removed from V and 8 bases from J, the gap between germline ends came to 20 bases. The length of the CDR3 is 15 residues. The CDR3 here is CASSQRRGLGDEQFF. The CDR3 coding sequence is TGTGCCAGCTCGCAGCGCCGGGGTCTGGGGGATGAGCAGTTCTTC.

This chain joins TRBV18 and TRBJ2-7; D is uncertain. This CDR3 is built from 14 residues. Germline V gene lookup returns CDR1 KGHSH and CDR2 LQKENI. V was cut by 2 bases and J by 5 bases, with 13 bases left in between. The CDR3 DNA is TGTGCCAGCTCACCATTTAAGGGCGTGGACGAGCAGTACTTC. This translates into CASSPFKGVDEQYF. The full variable domain, in which reference TRBV18 and TRBJ2-7 provide the parts outside the CDR3, is NAGVMQNPRHLVRRRGQEARLRCSPMKGHSHVYWYRQLPEEGLKFMVYLQKENIIDESGMPKERFSAEFPKEGPSILRIQQVVRGDSAAYFCASSPFKGVDEQYFGPGTRLTVT.

This clonotype was observed at least ten times. The CDR3 here is CSVEPGYTF. CDR3 DNA: TGCAGCGTTGAGCCAGGGTACACCTTC. The V gene is TRBV29-1, the J gene TRBJ1-2; a possible D gene is TRBD1 (5 bases). The V end lost 3 bases, the J end lost 11 bases, and 7 bases lay between the germline ends. This CDR3 is 9 amino acids long. The germline CDR1 and CDR2 sequences are SQVTM and ANQGSEA.